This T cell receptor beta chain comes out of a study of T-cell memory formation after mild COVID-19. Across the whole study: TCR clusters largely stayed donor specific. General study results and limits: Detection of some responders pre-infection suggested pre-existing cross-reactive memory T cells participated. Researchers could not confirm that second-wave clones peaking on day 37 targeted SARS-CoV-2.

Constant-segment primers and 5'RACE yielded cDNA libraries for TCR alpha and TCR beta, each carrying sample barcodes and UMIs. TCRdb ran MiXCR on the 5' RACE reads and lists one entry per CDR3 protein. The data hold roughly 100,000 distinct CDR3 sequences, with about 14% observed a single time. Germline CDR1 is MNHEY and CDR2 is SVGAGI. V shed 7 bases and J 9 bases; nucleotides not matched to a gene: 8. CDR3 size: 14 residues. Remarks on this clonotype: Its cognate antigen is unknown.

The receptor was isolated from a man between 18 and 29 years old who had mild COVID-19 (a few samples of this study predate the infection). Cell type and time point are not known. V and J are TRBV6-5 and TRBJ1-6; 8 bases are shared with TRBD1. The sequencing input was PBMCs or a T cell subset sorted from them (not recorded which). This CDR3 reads CASISGQGGSPLHF. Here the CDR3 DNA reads TGTGCCAGCATCTCCGGACAGGGAGGTTCACCCCTCCACTTT.